This T cell receptor beta chain was sequenced for a study of blood T cell repertoires in COVID-19. The data were produced by immunoSEQ multiplex PCR, yet TCRdb's version contains in-frame clones alone and is incomplete. The data contain 200,000 to 250,000 clones, 86% of them seen just once; the ten biggest clones take up over 3%. Looked up from germline, CDR1 is MNHEY and CDR2 is SMNVEV (reference sequence). This CDR3 has 15 amino acids. Trimming took off 6 bases at V and 4 bases at J, with 18 bases between the two ends. The sequencing sample was made of PBMCs or T cells enriched from blood (not recorded which). The chain uses TRBV27 and TRBJ1-2, with unresolved D. This sequence originates from a woman aged 45-65 years in a cohort exposed to, infected with or recovered from COVID-19 (not recorded which). The CDR3 DNA follows: TGTGCCAGCAGCCCGTGGCCTCCCCGGAGCTATGGCTACACCTTC. It yields the protein CASSPWPPRSYGYTF.